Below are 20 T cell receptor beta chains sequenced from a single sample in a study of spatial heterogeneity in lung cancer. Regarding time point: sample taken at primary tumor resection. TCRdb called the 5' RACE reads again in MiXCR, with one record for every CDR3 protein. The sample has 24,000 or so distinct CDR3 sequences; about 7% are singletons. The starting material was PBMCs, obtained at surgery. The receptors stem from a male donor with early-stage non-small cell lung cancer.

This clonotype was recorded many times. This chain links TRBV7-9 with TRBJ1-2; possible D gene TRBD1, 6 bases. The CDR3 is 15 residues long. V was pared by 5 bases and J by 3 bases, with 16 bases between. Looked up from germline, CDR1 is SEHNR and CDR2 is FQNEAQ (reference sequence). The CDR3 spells CASSITTGFDYGYTF. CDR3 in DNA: TGTGCCAGCAGCATTACTACAGGGTTTGACTATGGCTACACCTTC.

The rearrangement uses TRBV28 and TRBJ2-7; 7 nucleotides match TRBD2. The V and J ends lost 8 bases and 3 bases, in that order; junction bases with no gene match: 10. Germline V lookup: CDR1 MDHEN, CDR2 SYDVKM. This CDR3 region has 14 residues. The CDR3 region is CASRTSWRGYEQYF. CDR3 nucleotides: TGTGCCAGCCGGACTAGTTGGAGGGGCTACGAGCAGTACTTC.

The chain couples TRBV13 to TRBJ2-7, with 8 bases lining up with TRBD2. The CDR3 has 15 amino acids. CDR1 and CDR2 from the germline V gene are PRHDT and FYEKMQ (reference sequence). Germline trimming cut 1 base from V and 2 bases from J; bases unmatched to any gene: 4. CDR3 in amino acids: CASSLVGSGTYEQYF. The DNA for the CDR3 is TGTGCCAGCAGCTTAGTCGGTAGCGGGACCTACGAGCAGTACTTC.

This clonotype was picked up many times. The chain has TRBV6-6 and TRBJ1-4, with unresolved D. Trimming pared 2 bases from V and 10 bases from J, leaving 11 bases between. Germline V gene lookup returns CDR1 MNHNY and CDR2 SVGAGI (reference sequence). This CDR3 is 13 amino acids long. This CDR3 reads CASSYAQEGKLFF. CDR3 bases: TGTGCCAGCAGTTACGCCCAGGAAGGAAAACTGTTTTTT.

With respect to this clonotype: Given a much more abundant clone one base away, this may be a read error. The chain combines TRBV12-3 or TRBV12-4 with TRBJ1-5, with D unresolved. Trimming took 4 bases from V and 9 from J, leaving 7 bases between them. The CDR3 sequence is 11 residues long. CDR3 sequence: CASSSGRPQHF. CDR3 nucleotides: TGTGCCAGCAGTTCTGGTCGGCCCCAGCATTTT.

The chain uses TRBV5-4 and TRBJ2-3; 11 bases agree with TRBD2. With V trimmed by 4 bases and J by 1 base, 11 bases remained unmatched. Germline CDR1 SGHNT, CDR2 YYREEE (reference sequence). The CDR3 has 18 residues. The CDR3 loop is CASSRDRLAGLGTDTQYF. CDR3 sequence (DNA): TGTGCCAGCAGCAGAGATAGACTAGCGGGGCTCGGCACAGATACGCAGTATTTT. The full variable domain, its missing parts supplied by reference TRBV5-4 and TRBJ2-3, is ETGVTQSPTHLIKTRGQQVTLRCSSQSGHNTVSWYQQALGQGPQFIFQYYREEENGRGNFPPRFSGLQFPNYSSELNVNALELDDSALYLCASSRDRLAGLGTDTQYFGPGTRLTVL.

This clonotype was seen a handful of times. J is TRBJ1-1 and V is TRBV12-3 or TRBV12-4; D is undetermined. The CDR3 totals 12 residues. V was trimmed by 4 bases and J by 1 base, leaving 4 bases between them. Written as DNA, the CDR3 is TGTGCCAGCAGTTATCCGAACACTGAAGCTTTCTTT. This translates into CASSYPNTEAFF.

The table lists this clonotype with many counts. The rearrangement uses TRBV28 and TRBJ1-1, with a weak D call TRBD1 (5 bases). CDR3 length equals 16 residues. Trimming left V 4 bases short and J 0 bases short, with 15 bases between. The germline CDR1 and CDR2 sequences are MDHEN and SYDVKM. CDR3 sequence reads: CASSSKGPLVNTEAFF. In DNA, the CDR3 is TGTGCCAGCAGTTCTAAGGGGCCTTTAGTGAACACTGAAGCTTTCTTT. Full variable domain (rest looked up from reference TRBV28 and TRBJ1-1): DVKVTQSSRYLVKRTGEKVFLECVQDMDHENMFWYRQDPGLGLRLIYFSYDVKMKEKGDIPEGYSVSREKKERFSLILESASTNQTSMYLCASSSKGPLVNTEAFFGQGTRLTVV.

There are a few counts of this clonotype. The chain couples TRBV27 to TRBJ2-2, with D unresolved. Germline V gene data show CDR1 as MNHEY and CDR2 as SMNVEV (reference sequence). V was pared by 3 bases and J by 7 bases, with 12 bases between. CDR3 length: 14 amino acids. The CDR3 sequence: CASSFSPWSGELFF. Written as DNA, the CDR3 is TGTGCCAGCAGTTTTTCCCCCTGGAGCGGGGAGCTGTTTTTT.

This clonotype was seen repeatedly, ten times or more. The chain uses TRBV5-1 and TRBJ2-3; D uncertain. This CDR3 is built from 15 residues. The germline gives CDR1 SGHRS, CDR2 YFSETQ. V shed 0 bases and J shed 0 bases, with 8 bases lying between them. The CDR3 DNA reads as TGCGCCAGCAGCTTGGACCCCTCTAGCACAGATACGCAGTATTTT. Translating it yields CASSLDPSSTDTQYF.

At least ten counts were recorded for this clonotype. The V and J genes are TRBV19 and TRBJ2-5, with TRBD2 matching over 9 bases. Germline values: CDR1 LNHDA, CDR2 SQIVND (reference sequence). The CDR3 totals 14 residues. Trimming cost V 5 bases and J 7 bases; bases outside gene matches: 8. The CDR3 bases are TGTGCCAGTAGTCAGGCTAGCGGGATCGGGACCCAGTACTTC. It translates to CASSQASGIGTQYF.

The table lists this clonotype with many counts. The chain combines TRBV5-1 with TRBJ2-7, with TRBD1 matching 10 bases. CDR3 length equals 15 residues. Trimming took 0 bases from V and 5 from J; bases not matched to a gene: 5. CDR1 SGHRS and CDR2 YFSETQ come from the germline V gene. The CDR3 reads CASSLAGTGVNEQYF. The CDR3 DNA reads TGCGCCAGCAGCTTGGCCGGGACAGGGGTAAACGAGCAGTACTTC.

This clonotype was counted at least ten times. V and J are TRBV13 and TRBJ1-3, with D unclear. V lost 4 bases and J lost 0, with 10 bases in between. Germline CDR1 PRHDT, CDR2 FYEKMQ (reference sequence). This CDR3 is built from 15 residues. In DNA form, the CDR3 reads TGTGCCAGCAGCTATCGAACGGCCTCTGGAAACACCATATATTTT. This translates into CASSYRTASGNTIYF.

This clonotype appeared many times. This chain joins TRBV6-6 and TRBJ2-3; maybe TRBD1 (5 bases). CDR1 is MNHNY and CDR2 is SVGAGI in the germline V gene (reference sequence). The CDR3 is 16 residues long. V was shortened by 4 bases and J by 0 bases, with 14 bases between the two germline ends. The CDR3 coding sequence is TGTGCCAGCAGTTCTCCTTGGACAACTAGCACAGATACGCAGTATTTT. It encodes CASSSPWTTSTDTQYF.

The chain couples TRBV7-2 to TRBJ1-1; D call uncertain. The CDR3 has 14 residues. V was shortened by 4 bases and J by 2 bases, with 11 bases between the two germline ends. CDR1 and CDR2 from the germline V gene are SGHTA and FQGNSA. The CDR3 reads CASSWGGSNTEAFF. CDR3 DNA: TGTGCCAGCAGCTGGGGAGGCAGTAACACTGAAGCTTTCTTT.

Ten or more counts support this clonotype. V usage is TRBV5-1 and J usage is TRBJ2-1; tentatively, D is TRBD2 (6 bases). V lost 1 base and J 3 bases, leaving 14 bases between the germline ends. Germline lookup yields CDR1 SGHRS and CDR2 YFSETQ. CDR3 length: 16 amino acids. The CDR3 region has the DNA TGCGCCAGCAGCTTGATGGCGGGATCTATCTACAATGAGCAGTTCTTC. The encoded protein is CASSLMAGSIYNEQFF.

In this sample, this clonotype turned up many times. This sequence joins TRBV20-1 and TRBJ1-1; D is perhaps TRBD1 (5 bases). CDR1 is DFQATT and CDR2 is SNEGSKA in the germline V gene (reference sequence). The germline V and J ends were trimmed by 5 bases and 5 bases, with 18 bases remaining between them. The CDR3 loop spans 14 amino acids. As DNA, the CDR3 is TGCAGTGCTTTGAATCCCGGGCGGGGGACTGAAGCTTTCTTT. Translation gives CSALNPGRGTEAFF.

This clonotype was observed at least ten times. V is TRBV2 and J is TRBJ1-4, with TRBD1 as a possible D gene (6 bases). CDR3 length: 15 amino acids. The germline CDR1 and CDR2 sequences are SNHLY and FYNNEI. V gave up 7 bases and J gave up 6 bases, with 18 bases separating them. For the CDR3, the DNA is TGTGCCAGCAACCCCAGAGTCGAGGGGGATGAAAAACTGTTTTTT. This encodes CASNPRVEGDEKLFF.

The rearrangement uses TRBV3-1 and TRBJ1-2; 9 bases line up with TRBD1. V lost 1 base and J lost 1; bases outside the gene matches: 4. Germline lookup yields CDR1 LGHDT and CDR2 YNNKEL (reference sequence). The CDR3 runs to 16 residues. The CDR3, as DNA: TGTGCCAGCAGCCAAGCCCTGACAGGGGGTAACTATGGCTACACCTTC. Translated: CASSQALTGGNYGYTF.

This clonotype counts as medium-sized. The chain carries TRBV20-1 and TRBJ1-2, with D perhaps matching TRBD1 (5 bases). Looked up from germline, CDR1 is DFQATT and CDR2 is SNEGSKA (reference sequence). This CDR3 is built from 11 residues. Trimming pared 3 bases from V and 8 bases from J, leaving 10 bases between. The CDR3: CSARNQGGYTF. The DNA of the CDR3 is TGCAGTGCTAGGAATCAGGGAGGCTACACCTTC.